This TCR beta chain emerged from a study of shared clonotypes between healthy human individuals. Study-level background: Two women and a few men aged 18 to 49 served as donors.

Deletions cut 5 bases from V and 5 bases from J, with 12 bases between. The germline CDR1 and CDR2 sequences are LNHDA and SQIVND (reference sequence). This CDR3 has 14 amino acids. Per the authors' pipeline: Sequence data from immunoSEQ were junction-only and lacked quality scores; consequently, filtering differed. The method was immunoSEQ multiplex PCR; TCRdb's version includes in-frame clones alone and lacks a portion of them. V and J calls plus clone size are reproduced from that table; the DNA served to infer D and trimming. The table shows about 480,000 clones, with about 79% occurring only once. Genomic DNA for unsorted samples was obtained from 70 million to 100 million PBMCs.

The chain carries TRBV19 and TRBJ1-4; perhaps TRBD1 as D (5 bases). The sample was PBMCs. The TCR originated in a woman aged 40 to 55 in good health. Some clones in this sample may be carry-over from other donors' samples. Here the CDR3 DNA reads TGTGCCAGTAGTCGGGGACGGGTGAATGAAAAACTGTTTTTT. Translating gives CASSRGRVNEKLFF.